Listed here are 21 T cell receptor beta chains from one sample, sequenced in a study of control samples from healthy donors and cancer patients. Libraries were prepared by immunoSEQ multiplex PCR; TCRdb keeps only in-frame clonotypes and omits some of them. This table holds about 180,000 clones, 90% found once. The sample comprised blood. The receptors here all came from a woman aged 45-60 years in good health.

CDR3 residues: CAWSQPIGRNNEKLFF. In nucleotides, the CDR3 is TGTGCCTGGTCCCAGCCCATCGGGAGAAATAATGAAAAACTGTTTTTT. The rearrangement links TRBV30 to TRBJ1-4; no firm D call. Trimming left V 5 bases short and J 4 bases short, with 20 bases between. This CDR3 is built from 16 residues. CDR1 and CDR2 from the germline V gene are GTSNPN and SVGIG (reference sequence).

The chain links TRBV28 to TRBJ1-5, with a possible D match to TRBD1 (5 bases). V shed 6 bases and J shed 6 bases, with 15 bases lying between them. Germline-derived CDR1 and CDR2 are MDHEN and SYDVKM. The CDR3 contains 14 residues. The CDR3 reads CASSLLGAAQPQHF. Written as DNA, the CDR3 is TGTGCCAGCAGCCTGCTAGGGGCGGCTCAGCCCCAGCATTTT.

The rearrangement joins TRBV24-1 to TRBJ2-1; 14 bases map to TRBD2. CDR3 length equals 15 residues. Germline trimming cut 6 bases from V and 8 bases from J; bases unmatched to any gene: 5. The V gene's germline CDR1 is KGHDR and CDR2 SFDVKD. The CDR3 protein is CATSLGLAGVDEQFF. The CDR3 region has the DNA TGTGCCACCAGTTTGGGACTAGCGGGAGTTGATGAGCAGTTCTTC.

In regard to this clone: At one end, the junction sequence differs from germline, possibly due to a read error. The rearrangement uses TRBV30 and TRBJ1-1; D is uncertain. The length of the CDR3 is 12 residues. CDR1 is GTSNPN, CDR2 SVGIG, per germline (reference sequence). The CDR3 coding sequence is TGTGCCTGGAGTGGGGCTGGATTGCGGGGAACCTTT. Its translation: CAWSGAGLRGTF.

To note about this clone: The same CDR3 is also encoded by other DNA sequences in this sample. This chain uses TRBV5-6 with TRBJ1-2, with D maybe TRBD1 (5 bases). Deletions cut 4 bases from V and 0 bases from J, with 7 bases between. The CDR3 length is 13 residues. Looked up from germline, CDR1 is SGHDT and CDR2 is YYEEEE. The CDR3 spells CASSLQANYGYTF. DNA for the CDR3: TGTGCCAGCAGCCTACAGGCTAACTATGGCTACACCTTC.

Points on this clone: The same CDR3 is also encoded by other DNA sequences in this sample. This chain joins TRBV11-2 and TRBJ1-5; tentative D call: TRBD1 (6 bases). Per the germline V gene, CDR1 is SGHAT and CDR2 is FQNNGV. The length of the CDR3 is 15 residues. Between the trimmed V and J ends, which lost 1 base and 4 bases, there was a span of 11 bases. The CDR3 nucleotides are TGTGCCAGCAGCTTAGGCAGCAGGGGAAATCAGCCCCAGCATTTT. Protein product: CASSLGSRGNQPQHF.

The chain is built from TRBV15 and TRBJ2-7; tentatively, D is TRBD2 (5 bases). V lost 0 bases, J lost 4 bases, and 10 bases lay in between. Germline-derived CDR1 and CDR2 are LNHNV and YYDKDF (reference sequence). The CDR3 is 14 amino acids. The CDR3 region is CATSREGAVYEQYF. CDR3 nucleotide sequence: TGTGCCACCAGCAGAGAGGGAGCTGTGTACGAGCAGTACTTC.

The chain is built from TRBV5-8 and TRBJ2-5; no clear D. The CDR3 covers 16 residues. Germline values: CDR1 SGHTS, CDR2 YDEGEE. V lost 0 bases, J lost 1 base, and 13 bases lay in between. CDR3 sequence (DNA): TGTGCCAGCAGCTTGGGGCCCGGTCGCGCCCAAGAGACCCAGTACTTC. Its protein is CASSLGPGRAQETQYF.

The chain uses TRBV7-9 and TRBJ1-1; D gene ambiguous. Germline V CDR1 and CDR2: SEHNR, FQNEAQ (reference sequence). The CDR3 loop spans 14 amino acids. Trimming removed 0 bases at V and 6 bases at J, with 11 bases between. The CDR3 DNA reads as TGTGCCAGCAGCTTAGCTGATAGTCGGGCTGAAGCTTTCTTT. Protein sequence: CASSLADSRAEAFF.

The CDR3 DNA sequence: TGTGCCAGCAGCGTAGTCGGACAGAACAATGAGCAGTTCTTC. Translated, it gives CASSVVGQNNEQFF. The V gene is TRBV9, the J gene TRBJ2-1, with D maybe TRBD1 (6 bases). CDR1 SGDLS and CDR2 YYNGEE come from the germline V gene. The ends were cut back, 0 bases at V and 5 bases at J, with 9 bases in the middle. This CDR3 spans 14 amino acids.

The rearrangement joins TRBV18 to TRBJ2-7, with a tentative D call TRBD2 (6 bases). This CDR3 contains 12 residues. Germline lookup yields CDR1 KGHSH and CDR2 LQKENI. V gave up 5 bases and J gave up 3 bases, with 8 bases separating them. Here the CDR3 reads CASSAGSYEQYF. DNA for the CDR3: TGTGCCAGCTCAGCCGGGAGCTACGAGCAGTACTTC.

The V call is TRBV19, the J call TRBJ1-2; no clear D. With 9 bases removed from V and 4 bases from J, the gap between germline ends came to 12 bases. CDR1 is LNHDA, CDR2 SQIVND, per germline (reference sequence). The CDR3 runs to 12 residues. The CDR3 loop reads CASGEVRYGYTF. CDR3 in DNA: TGTGCCAGCGGAGAAGTTCGCTATGGCTACACCTTC.

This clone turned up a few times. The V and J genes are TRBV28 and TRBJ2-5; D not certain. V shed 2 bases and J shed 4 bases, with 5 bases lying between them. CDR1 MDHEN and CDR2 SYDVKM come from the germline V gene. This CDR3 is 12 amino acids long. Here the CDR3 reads CASSLGSETQYF. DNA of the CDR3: TGTGCCAGCAGTTTAGGTTCAGAGACCCAGTACTTC.

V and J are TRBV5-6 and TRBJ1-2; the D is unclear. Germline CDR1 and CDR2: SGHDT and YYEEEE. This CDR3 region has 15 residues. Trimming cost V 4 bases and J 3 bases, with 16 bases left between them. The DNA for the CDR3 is TGTGCCAGCAGCACCGGGATACGGAGGCACTATGGCTACACCTTC. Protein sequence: CASSTGIRRHYGYTF. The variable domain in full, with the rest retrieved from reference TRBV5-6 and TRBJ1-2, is DAGVTQSPTHLIKTRGQQVTLRCSPKSGHDTVSWYQQALGQGPQFIFQYYEEEERQRGNFPDRFSGHQFPNYSSELNVNALLLGDSALYLCASSTGIRRHYGYTFGSGTRLTVV.

The CDR3 nucleotides read TGTGCCAGCAGCTTGCCGGAGCAATATGGCTACACCTTC. Translating gives CASSLPEQYGYTF. The chain couples TRBV5-4 to TRBJ1-2; D gene uncertain. The V end was cut by 1 base, the J end by 5 bases, with 9 bases between. Germline V gene lookup returns CDR1 SGHNT and CDR2 YYREEE (reference sequence). This CDR3 contains 13 residues. Based on the CDR3 plus reference TRBV5-4 and TRBJ1-2, the full variable domain is ETGVTQSPTHLIKTRGQQVTLRCSSQSGHNTVSWYQQALGQGPQFIFQYYREEENGRGNFPPRFSGLQFPNYSSELNVNALELDDSALYLCASSLPEQYGYTFGSGTRLTVV.

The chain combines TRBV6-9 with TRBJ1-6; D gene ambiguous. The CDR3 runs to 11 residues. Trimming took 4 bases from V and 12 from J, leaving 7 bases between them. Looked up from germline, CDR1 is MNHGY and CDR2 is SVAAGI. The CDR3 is CASSSMEPLHF. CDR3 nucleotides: TGTGCCAGCAGTTCTATGGAACCCCTCCACTTT.

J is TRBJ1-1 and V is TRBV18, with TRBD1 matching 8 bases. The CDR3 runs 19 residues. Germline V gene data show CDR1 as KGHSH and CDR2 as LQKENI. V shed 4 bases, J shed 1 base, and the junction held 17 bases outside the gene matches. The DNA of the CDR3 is TGTGCCAGCTCACGAGGCCCCGTACGACAGGGGTCCGGGAACACTGAAGCTTTCTTT. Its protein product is CASSRGPVRQGSGNTEAFF.

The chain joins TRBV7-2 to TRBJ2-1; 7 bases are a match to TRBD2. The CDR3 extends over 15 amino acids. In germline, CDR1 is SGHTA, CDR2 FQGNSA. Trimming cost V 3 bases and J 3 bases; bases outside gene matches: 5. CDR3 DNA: TGTGCCAGCAGCTTGCAGGGAGGGTTCTACAATGAGCAGTTCTTC. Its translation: CASSLQGGFYNEQFF.

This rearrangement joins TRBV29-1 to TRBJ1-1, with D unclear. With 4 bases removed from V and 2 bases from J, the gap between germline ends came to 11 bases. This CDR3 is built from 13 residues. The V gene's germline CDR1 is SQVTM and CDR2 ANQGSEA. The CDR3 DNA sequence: TGCAGCGTTGTAAGGACGGCTAACACTGAAGCTTTCTTT. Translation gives CSVVRTANTEAFF.

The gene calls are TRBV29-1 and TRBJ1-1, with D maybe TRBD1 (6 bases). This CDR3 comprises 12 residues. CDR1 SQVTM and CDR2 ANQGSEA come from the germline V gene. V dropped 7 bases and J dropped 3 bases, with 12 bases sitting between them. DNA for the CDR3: TGCAGCGGCACAGGGCTTGACACTGAAGCTTTCTTT. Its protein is CSGTGLDTEAFF.

The CDR3 sequence: CASTMTAGQRHYGYTF. The CDR3 coding sequence is TGTGCCAGTACCATGACGGCAGGGCAACGACACTATGGCTACACCTTC. V is TRBV19 and J is TRBJ1-2, with D possibly TRBD1 on 5 matching bases. This CDR3 comprises 16 residues. Germline values: CDR1 LNHDA, CDR2 SQIVND (reference sequence). Trimming left V 7 bases short and J 3 bases short, with 21 bases between. Filled out from reference TRBV19 and TRBJ1-2, the complete variable domain reads DGGITQSPKYLFRKEGQNVTLSCEQNLNHDAMYWYRQDPGQGLRLIYYSQIVNDFQKGDIAEGYSVSREKKESFPLTVTSAQKNPTAFYLCASTMTAGQRHYGYTFGSGTRLTVV.